These T cell receptor beta chains were read from a single sample in a study of shared clonotypes between healthy human individuals. Sequencing was performed with immunoSEQ multiplex PCR; in TCRdb, only in-frame clones are kept and a portion is missing. The sample holds hundreds of thousands of clones, 96% seen once. Sequencing input: naive CD4+ T cells sorted from blood. These TCRs come from a woman aged 30 to 39 in good health. The CDR3 runs from the conserved cysteine through the conserved F or W. Fields, in order: V gene, J gene, CDR3 protein.

>TRBV2|TRBJ2-2
CASSAIVGTGELFF
>TRBV10-3|TRBJ2-7
CAISESKVLPYF
>TRBV11-2|TRBJ1-5
CASSHPPRAQGNQPQHF
>TRBV5-1|TRBJ1-3
CASSSGQGGNTIYF
>TRBV28|TRBJ2-2
CASSLRLAGVHGELFF
>TRBV28|TRBJ1-4
CASSFGDGRRGLFF
>TRBV2|TRBJ2-2
CASSGGQVGTGELFF
>TRBV11-2|TRBJ1-3
CASSSGDRISGNTIYF
>TRBV4-2|TRBJ2-7
CASSQVGQGRGEQYF
>TRBV11-2|TRBJ2-7
CASSGLAGSSYEQYF
>TRBV7-5|TRBJ2-5
CVRSLRDPGLETQYF
>TRBV11-2|TRBJ2-7
CASSPTSGRSGEQYF
>TRBV5-1|TRBJ2-2
CASSGGQGANTGELFF
>TRBV5-1|TRBJ2-7
CASSLGLAGGQHEQYF
>TRBV9|TRBJ2-7
CASSVTQTGWYEQYF
>TRBV10-1|TRBJ2-3
CASSELVGTSGPPDTQYF
>TRBV18|NA
CASSPRTSGSSAYEQYF
>TRBV11-3|TRBJ2-3
CASSLGRESYTDTQYF
>TRBV2|TRBJ1-5
CASSSGPASNQPQHF
>TRBV28|TRBJ2-7
CASSSSGTGIHEQYF
>TRBV11-2|TRBJ2-7
CASRPIGRSSSSYEQYF
>TRBV19|TRBJ1-4
CASRERATNEKLFF
>TRBV28|TRBJ2-7
CASMRAKAGGWVEQYF
>TRBV5-1|TRBJ1-2
CASTPQGTTLNRGRGGYTF
>TRBV4-1|TRBJ1-5
CASSRAGGAFNQPQHF
>TRBV28|TRBJ1-1
CASSLGVREGVGMNTEAFF
>TRBV7-9|TRBJ2-7
CASSLSASYEQYF
>TRBV19|TRBJ2-7
CASSSSGIYEQYF
>TRBV14|TRBJ2-7
CASSQATSGFYEQYF
>TRBV6-5|TRBJ1-4
CASSPWGGSNEKLFF
>TRBV28|NA
CASSLGGGRIEQYF
>TRBV5-4|TRBJ2-1
CASSEGPGLGGNEQFF
>TRBV7-2|TRBJ2-1
CASSSRQQGTSAEQFF
>TRBV28|TRBJ1-2
CASGLGTGGVLGYTF
>TRBV28|TRBJ1-5
CASSPQEQPQHF
>TRBV5-4|TRBJ2-5
CASSLRQAQETQYF
>TRBV28|TRBJ1-1
CASSLRDRTEAFF
>TRBV15|TRBJ2-7
CATSRGLGASEQYF
>TRBV4-1|TRBJ1-6
CASSQQPLNSPLHF
>TRBV15|TRBJ1-4
CATSRDHDREKLFF
>TRBV11-2|TRBJ2-3
CGSGGRRTDTQYF
>TRBV7-9|TRBJ2-5
CASTRDRGLRQYF
>TRBV5-1|NA
CASSWAGEGYEQYF
>TRBV28|TRBJ2-7
CASSLPELTYEQYF
>TRBV19|TRBJ2-7
CASSIRQGGEYEQYF
>TRBV4-2|TRBJ1-2
CASDGTGGGGYTF
>TRBV5-1|TRBJ2-3
CASCPTGTGTDTQYF
>TRBV11-2|TRBJ1-1
CASIPLGVKSTMNTEAFF
>TRBV4-1|TRBJ2-7
CASSQDMVQVLRREQYF
>TRBV28|TRBJ1-5
CASRLGQGGRGRYGHSNQPQHF
>TRBV6-5|TRBJ2-1
CASSYFRGDNEQFF
>TRBV6-5|TRBJ1-2
CATGTPNYGYTF
>TRBV18|TRBJ1-5
CASSPSAHSEQPQHF
>TRBV28|TRBJ1-5
CASSTIGTHYSNQPQHF
>TRBV7-2|TRBJ2-7
CASSWGLAAYEQYF